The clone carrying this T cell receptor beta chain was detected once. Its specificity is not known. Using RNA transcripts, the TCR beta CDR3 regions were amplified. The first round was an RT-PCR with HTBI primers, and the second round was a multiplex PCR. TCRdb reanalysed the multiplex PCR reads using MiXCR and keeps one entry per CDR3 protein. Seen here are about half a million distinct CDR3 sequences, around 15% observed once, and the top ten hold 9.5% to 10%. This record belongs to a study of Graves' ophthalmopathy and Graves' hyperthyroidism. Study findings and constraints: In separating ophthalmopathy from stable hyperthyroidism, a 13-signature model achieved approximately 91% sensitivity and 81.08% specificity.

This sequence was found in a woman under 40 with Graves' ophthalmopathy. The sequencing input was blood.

CDR3: CASSFGLAGGGPRQETQYF. The CDR3 nucleotides read TGTGCCAGCAGCTTTGGACTAGCGGGGGGGGGTCCTCGGCAAGAGACCCAGTACTTC. The chain is built from TRBV11-2 and TRBJ2-5, with TRBD2 identical over 15 bases. The junction had 10 bases not matched to a gene; V was cut back by 3 bases and J by 2 bases. Per germline, CDR1 SGHAT and CDR2 FQNNGV. The CDR3 runs 19 residues.